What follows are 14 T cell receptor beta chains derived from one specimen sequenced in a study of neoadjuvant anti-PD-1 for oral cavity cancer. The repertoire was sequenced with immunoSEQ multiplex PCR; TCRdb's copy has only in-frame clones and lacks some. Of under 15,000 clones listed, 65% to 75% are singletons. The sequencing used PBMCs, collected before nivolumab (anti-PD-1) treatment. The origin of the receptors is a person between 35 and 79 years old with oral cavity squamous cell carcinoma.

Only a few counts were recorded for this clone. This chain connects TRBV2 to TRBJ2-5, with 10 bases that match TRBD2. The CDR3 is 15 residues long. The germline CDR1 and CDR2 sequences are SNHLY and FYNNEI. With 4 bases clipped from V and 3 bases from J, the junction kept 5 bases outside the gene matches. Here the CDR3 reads CASSGASGGEETQYF. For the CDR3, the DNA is TGTGCCAGCAGTGGGGCAAGCGGGGGGGAAGAGACCCAGTACTTC.

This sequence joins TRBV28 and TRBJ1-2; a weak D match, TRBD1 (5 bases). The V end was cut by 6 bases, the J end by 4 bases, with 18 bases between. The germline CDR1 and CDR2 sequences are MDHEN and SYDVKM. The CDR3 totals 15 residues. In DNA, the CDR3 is TGTGCCAGCAGGCCTCAGGGAGTCCCCTTCTATGGCTACACCTTC. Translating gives CASRPQGVPFYGYTF.

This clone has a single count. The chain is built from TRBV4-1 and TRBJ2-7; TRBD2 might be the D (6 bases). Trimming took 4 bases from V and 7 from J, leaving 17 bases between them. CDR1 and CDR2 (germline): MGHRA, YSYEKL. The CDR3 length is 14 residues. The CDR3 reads CASSPERASGEQYF. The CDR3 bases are TGCGCCAGCAGCCCAGAGCGGGCGTCGGGGGAGCAGTACTTC.

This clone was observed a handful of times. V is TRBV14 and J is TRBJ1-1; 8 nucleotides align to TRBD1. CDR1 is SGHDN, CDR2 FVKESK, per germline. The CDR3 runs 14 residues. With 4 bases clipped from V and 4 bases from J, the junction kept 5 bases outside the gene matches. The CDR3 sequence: CASSPTQGGTEAFF. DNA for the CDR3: TGTGCCAGCAGCCCAACACAGGGGGGCACTGAAGCTTTCTTT.

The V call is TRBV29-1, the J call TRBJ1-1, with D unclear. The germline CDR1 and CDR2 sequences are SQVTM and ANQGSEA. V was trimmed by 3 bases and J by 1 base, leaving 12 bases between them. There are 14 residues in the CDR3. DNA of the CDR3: TGCAGCGTTGACGGTACTGGAACGAACACTGAAGCTTTCTTT. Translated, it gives CSVDGTGTNTEAFF.

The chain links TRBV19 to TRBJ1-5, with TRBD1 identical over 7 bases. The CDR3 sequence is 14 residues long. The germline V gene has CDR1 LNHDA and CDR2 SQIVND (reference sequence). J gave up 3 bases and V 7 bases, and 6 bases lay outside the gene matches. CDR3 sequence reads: CASTSQGNNQPQHF. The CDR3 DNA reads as TGTGCCAGTACCTCACAGGGGAACAATCAGCCCCAGCATTTT.

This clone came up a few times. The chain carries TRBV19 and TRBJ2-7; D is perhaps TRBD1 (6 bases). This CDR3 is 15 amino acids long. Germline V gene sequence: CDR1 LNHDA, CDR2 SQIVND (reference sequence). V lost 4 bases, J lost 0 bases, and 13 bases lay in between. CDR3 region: CASSKTPGASYEQYF. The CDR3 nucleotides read TGTGCCAGTAGTAAGACGCCAGGGGCCTCCTACGAGCAGTACTTC.

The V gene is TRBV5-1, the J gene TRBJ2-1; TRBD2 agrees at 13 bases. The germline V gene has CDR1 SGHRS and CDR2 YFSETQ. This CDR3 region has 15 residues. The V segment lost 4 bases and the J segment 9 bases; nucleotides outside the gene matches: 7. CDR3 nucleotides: TGCGCCAGCAGCAAGACTAGCGGGGGGAAGGGTGAGCAGTTCTTC. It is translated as CASSKTSGGKGEQFF.

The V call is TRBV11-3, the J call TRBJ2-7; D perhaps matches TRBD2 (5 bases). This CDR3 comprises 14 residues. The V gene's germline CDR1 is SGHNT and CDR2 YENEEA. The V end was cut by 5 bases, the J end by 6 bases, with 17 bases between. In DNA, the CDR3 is TGTGCCAGCAGCCCGGACCCCCAGGCGGGCGAGCAGTACTTC. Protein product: CASSPDPQAGEQYF.

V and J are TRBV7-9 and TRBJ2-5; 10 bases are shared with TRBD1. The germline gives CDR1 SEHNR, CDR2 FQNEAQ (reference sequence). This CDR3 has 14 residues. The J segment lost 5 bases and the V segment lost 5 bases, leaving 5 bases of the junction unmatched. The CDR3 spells CASSRDRGGETQYF. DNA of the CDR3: TGTGCCAGCAGCCGGGACAGGGGTGGGGAGACCCAGTACTTC.

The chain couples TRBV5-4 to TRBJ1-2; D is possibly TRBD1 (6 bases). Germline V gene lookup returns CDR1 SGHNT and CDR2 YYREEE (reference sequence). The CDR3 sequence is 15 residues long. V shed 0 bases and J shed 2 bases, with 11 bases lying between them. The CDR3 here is CASSLAGAQNYGYTF. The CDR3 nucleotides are TGTGCCAGCAGCTTGGCAGGGGCGCAAAACTATGGCTACACCTTC.

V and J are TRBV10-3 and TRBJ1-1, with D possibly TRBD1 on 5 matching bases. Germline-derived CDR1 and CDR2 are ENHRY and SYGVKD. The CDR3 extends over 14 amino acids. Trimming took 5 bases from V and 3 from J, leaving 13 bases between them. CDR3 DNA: TGTGCCATCAGTCCTAGGGGCGCGGACACTGAAGCTTTCTTT. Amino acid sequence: CAISPRGADTEAFF.

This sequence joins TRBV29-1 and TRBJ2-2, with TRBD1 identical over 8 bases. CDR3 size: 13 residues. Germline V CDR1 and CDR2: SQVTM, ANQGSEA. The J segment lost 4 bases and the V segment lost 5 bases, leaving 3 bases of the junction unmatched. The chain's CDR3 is CSVSTGGTGELFF. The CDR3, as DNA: TGCAGCGTTTCAACAGGGGGCACCGGGGAGCTGTTTTTT.

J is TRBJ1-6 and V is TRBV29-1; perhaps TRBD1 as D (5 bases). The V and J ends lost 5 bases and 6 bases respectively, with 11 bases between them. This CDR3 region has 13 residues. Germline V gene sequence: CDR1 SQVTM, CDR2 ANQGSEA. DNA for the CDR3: TGCAGCGTTCGGGACGGCTTTAATTCACCCCTCCACTTT. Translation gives CSVRDGFNSPLHF.